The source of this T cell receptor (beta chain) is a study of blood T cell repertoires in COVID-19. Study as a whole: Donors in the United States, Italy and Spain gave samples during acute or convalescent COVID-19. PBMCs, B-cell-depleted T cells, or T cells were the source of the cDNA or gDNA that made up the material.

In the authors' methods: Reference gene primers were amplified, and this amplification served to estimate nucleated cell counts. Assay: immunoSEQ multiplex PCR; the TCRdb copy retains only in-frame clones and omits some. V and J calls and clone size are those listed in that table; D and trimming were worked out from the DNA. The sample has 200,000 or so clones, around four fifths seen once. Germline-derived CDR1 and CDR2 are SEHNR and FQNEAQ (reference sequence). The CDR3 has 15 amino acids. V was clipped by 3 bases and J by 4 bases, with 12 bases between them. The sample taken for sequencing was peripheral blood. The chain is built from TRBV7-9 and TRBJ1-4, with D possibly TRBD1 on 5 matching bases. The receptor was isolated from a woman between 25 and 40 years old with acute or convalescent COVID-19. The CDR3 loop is CASSFGQVLNEKLFF. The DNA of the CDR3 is TGTGCCAGCAGCTTTGGACAAGTGCTTAATGAAAAACTGTTTTTT.